One and the same sample provided the 27 T cell receptor beta chains below, sequenced in a study of shared clonotypes between healthy human individuals. CD45RO-negative, CCR7-positively selected cells formed the naive CD8 fraction, excluding terminally differentiated effector memory CD45RA+ cells. The protocol was immunoSEQ multiplex PCR, while the TCRdb copy is restricted to in-frame clones and leaves out a portion. The sample records over 800,000 clones, almost 95% being singletons. Sequencing input: naive CD8+ T cells sorted from blood. All receptors derive from a man aged 30-40 years in good health.

The chain recombines TRBV7-9 with TRBJ2-1, with D unclear. This CDR3 region has 14 residues. Germline V gives CDR1 SEHNR, CDR2 FQNEAQ (reference sequence). V was pared by 8 bases and J by 0 bases, with 11 bases between. CDR3 protein: CASLSESSYNEQFF. CDR3 DNA sequence: TGTGCCAGCCTCAGCGAGAGCTCCTACAATGAGCAGTTCTTC.

This chain uses TRBV18 with TRBJ2-7; 8 positions agree with TRBD2. CDR3 length: 16 residues. CDR1 and CDR2 (germline): KGHSH, LQKENI. Trimming cost V 1 base and J 1 base; bases outside gene matches: 6. CDR3 sequence (DNA): TGTGCCAGCTCACCACAACTAGCGGAGAGGTCCTACGAGCAGTACTTC. Translation: CASSPQLAERSYEQYF.

The chain employs TRBV28 and TRBJ2-7, with 8 bases aligning to TRBD1. The V gene's germline CDR1 is MDHEN and CDR2 SYDVKM. This CDR3 has 19 amino acids. The V gene end was trimmed by 3 bases and the J gene end by 3 bases; junction bases not matched to a gene: 19. CDR3 sequence reads: CASSFSLGTTGVRSYEQYF. For the CDR3, the DNA is TGTGCCAGCAGTTTTTCTTTGGGGACGACAGGGGTCAGAAGCTACGAGCAGTACTTC.

The rearrangement uses TRBV5-8 and TRBJ2-1; D gene uncertain. Germline assignment: CDR1 SGHTS and CDR2 YDEGEE. V lost 9 bases and J lost 8, with 24 bases in between. CDR3 length: 15 residues. CDR3 sequence reads: CAINRRAYPVDEQFF. The CDR3 DNA sequence: TGTGCCATCAACCGTAGGGCCTACCCCGTTGATGAGCAGTTCTTC.

The genes are TRBV2 and TRBJ1-2; 7 positions match TRBD1. The CDR3 length is 14 residues. Trimming removed 6 bases from V and 4 bases from J; junction bases left unmatched: 8. CDR1 is SNHLY, CDR2 FYNNEI, per germline. CDR3 residues: CASSEQGKFYGYTF. The CDR3, as DNA: TGTGCCAGCAGCGAACAGGGGAAGTTCTATGGCTACACCTTC.

V and J are TRBV11-3 and TRBJ2-5, with 7 bases fitting TRBD1. The length of the CDR3 is 12 residues. Per germline, CDR1 SGHNT and CDR2 YENEEA. J lost 7 bases, V lost 6 bases, and 5 bases had no gene match. CDR3 residues: CASSSTGRTQYF. Here the CDR3 DNA reads TGTGCCAGCAGTTCGACAGGGCGGACCCAGTACTTC.

The V and J genes are TRBV7-9 and TRBJ1-5, with a possible D match to TRBD1 (6 bases). Trimming cost V 5 bases and J 1 base, with 15 bases left between them. The CDR3 is made up of 16 amino acids. Germline V CDR1 and CDR2: SEHNR, FQNEAQ (reference sequence). CDR3 in amino acids: CASSTGGLLSNQPQHF. CDR3 DNA: TGTGCCAGCAGCACCGGGGGCCTCCTCAGCAATCAGCCCCAGCATTTT.

The chain recombines TRBV11-2 with TRBJ2-3; D gene uncertain. Looked up from germline, CDR1 is SGHAT and CDR2 is FQNNGV. The CDR3 contains 15 residues. Trimming left V 5 bases short and J 7 bases short, with 19 bases between. The CDR3 bases are TGTGCCAGCAGCCCCGGTAGGGCTCCCTGGAATACGCAGTATTTT. Its translation: CASSPGRAPWNTQYF.

The J gene is TRBJ2-7, the V gene TRBV5-5; D may be TRBD1 or TRBD2 (5 bases each). This CDR3 has 13 residues. V was pared by 0 bases and J by 3 bases, with 7 bases between. CDR1 and CDR2 from the germline V gene are SGHKS and YYEKEE (reference sequence). The CDR3 reads CASSLGDDYEQYF. As DNA, the CDR3 is TGTGCCAGCAGCTTGGGGGACGACTACGAGCAGTACTTC.

The rearrangement uses TRBV7-2 and TRBJ2-7, with 10 bases fitting TRBD1. The length of the CDR3 is 14 residues. V lost 5 bases and J lost 5; bases outside the gene matches: 6. Germline CDR1 is SGHTA and CDR2 is FQGNSA. CDR3 protein: CASSTDRGLNEQYF. The CDR3 region has the DNA TGTGCCAGCAGCACAGACAGGGGGCTGAACGAGCAGTACTTC.

The V gene is TRBV13, the J gene TRBJ2-1; tentative D call: TRBD2 (6 bases). The germline V and J ends were trimmed by 5 bases and 0 bases, with 11 bases remaining between them. The germline gives CDR1 PRHDT, CDR2 FYEKMQ (reference sequence). This CDR3 has 15 amino acids. In nucleotides, the CDR3 is TGTGCCAGCAGCCCGAGAGCGGGCTCCTACAATGAGCAGTTCTTC. Its protein product is CASSPRAGSYNEQFF.

The chain links TRBV2 to TRBJ2-7; TRBD2 might be the D (5 bases). Between the trimmed V and J ends, which lost 11 bases and 0 bases, there was a span of 14 bases. Germline V gene lookup returns CDR1 SNHLY and CDR2 FYNNEI. The CDR3 contains 13 residues. CDR3 nucleotide sequence: TGTGCCTTCCTTGGTGGGAGCTCCTACGAGCAGTACTTC. Residues: CAFLGGSSYEQYF.

The J gene is TRBJ1-3, the V gene TRBV6-5; D call uncertain. CDR3 length: 14 residues. V lost 2 bases, J lost 2 bases, and 7 bases lay in between. Germline V CDR1 and CDR2: MNHEY, SVGAGI. This CDR3 reads CASSYRETGNTIYF. The DNA of the CDR3 is TGTGCCAGCAGTTACAGGGAAACTGGAAACACCATATATTTT.

This rearrangement joins TRBV27 to TRBJ2-1, with 11 bases lining up with TRBD2. The CDR3 is 16 residues long. Germline V gives CDR1 MNHEY, CDR2 SMNVEV (reference sequence). The ends lost 5 bases at V and 4 bases at J; junction bases unmatched: 7. CDR3 in amino acids: CASSPLAGGLYNEQFF. Written as DNA, the CDR3 is TGTGCCAGCAGTCCATTAGCGGGAGGGCTATACAATGAGCAGTTCTTC.

V is TRBV28 and J is TRBJ1-2; 7 bases are a match to TRBD1. CDR1 MDHEN and CDR2 SYDVKM come from the germline V gene. There are 17 residues in the CDR3. The trim removed 4 bases at V and 2 bases at J, leaving 13 bases unmatched. DNA for the CDR3: TGTGCCAGCAGTTCCACTCGGGGGAGGGGGCACAACTATGGCTACACCTTC. It encodes CASSSTRGRGHNYGYTF.

The chain couples TRBV27 to TRBJ1-1; D not resolved. The V and J ends lost 3 bases and 1 base respectively, with 9 bases between them. Per germline, CDR1 MNHEY and CDR2 SMNVEV (reference sequence). The CDR3 runs to 14 residues. Here the CDR3 reads CASSLLAPNTEAFF. The CDR3 DNA sequence: TGTGCCAGCAGTTTGTTGGCTCCGAACACTGAAGCTTTCTTT.

The J gene is TRBJ1-5, the V gene TRBV7-2, with D tentatively TRBD1 (5 bases). V was shortened by 1 base and J by 0 bases, with 13 bases between the two germline ends. This CDR3 is built from 17 residues. CDR1 and CDR2 (germline): SGHTA, FQGNSA. CDR3 protein: CASSLVGGADSNQPQHF. CDR3 bases: TGTGCCAGCAGCTTAGTCGGGGGAGCCGATAGCAATCAGCCCCAGCATTTT.

The J gene is TRBJ2-1, the V gene TRBV7-9; tentative D call: TRBD2 (6 bases). Per the germline V gene, CDR1 is SEHNR and CDR2 is FQNEAQ (reference sequence). V was cut by 0 bases and J by 3 bases, with 15 bases left in between. The length of the CDR3 is 17 residues. The CDR3: CASSLALMGRDYNEQFF. The CDR3 DNA reads TGTGCCAGCAGCTTAGCCCTCATGGGGCGGGACTACAATGAGCAGTTCTTC. The full variable domain, completed using reference TRBV7-9 and TRBJ2-1, is DTGVSQNPRHKITKRGQNVTFRCDPISEHNRLYWYRQTLGQGPEFLTYFQNEAQLEKSRLLSDRFSAERPKGSFSTLEIQRTEQGDSAMYLCASSLALMGRDYNEQFFGPGTRLTVL.

J is TRBJ1-1 and V is TRBV2; the D gene is possibly TRBD1 (5 bases). The CDR3 runs to 14 residues. Germline V gene lookup returns CDR1 SNHLY and CDR2 FYNNEI. Trimming pared 6 bases from V and 5 bases from J, leaving 16 bases between. CDR3 protein: CASRDGGVWTEAFF. The CDR3 coding sequence is TGTGCCAGCAGGGATGGGGGGGTGTGGACTGAAGCTTTCTTT.

The count of this clone is one. The chain links TRBV7-9 to TRBJ1-1; TRBD1 agrees at 8 bases. V was clipped by 6 bases and J by 8 bases; unmatched bases: 11. In germline, CDR1 is SEHNR, CDR2 FQNEAQ (reference sequence). The CDR3 consists of 14 residues. This CDR3 reads CASRSRAGGEEAFF. In DNA form, the CDR3 reads TGTGCCAGCAGAAGTAGAGCAGGGGGCGAAGAAGCTTTCTTT.

The chain combines TRBV11-2 with TRBJ2-5, with a weak D call TRBD1 (6 bases). The CDR3 has 17 amino acids. V was pared by 4 bases and J by 4 bases, with 22 bases between. In germline, CDR1 is SGHAT, CDR2 FQNNGV. Here the CDR3 reads CASSYPFLVGALETQYF. Written as DNA, the CDR3 is TGTGCCAGCAGCTACCCTTTTCTAGTGGGGGCACTAGAGACCCAGTACTTC.

This clone was observed a handful of times. The chain couples TRBV9 to TRBJ1-5; D ambiguous. V lost 3 bases, J lost 2 bases, and 3 bases lay in between. In germline, CDR1 is SGDLS, CDR2 YYNGEE. This CDR3 spans 12 amino acids. The CDR3: CASSAGNQPQHF. CDR3 nucleotide sequence: TGTGCCAGCAGCGCGGGCAATCAGCCCCAGCATTTT.

This rearrangement joins TRBV2 to TRBJ2-7, with D possibly TRBD1 on 5 matching bases. Trimming removed 6 bases at V and 2 bases at J, with 17 bases between. Germline CDR1 and CDR2: SNHLY and FYNNEI. The CDR3 extends over 15 amino acids. The CDR3 loop is CASRFGHIPPYEQYF. CDR3 sequence (DNA): TGTGCCAGCAGATTCGGACACATCCCACCCTACGAGCAGTACTTC.

The V gene is TRBV27, the J gene TRBJ2-1; 7 nucleotides agree with TRBD1. The J segment lost 9 bases and the V segment lost 3 bases, leaving 8 bases of the junction unmatched. Germline-derived CDR1 and CDR2 are MNHEY and SMNVEV (reference sequence). The CDR3 consists of 14 residues. The CDR3 DNA reads as TGTGCCAGCAGTTTCTTCGGAACAGGGGTTGAGCAGTTCTTC. Amino acid sequence: CASSFFGTGVEQFF.

This clone appeared once. The chain recombines TRBV9 with TRBJ2-3, with TRBD1 identical over 11 bases. Germline loops: CDR1 SGDLS, CDR2 YYNGEE. The V segment lost 4 bases and the J segment 4 bases; nucleotides outside the gene matches: 8. The CDR3 consists of 16 residues. CDR3 residues: CASSPRTGGFADTQYF. CDR3 DNA: TGTGCCAGCAGCCCCCGGACAGGGGGCTTCGCAGATACGCAGTATTTT.

The chain is built from TRBV15 and TRBJ1-5; D ambiguous. CDR3 size: 13 residues. Germline loops: CDR1 LNHNV, CDR2 YYDKDF (reference sequence). V was shortened by 0 bases and J by 6 bases, with 6 bases between the two germline ends. The CDR3 nucleotides read TGTGCCACCAGCAGAGATGTGGGTCAGCCCCAGCATTTT. Its protein is CATSRDVGQPQHF.

J is TRBJ2-7 and V is TRBV14; D is ambiguous. CDR3 length: 18 residues. Germline lookup yields CDR1 SGHDN and CDR2 FVKESK. The V end lost 0 bases, the J end lost 3 bases, and 21 bases lay between the germline ends. The DNA of the CDR3 is TGTGCCAGCAGCCAAGAGCCCCCCGGGTGGGGAAGGGACTACGAGCAGTACTTC. Protein sequence: CASSQEPPGWGRDYEQYF.